The 21 T cell receptor beta chains reported below all come from one sample, sequenced in a study of cytomegalovirus exposure and HLA in healthy donors. PCR used 60 Vbeta primers and 13 Jbeta primers. Sequenced by immunoSEQ multiplex PCR; TCRdb stores in-frame clones only, minus some. The repertoire consists of a few thousand clones, with approximately 84% occurring once and the leading ten covering approximately 6.2%. Sequencing was done on a sample of PBMCs. These receptor sequences come from a woman between 35 and 50 years old in good health and CMV-seropositive.

This rearrangement joins TRBV7-2 to TRBJ2-7; 7 nucleotides agree with TRBD2. CDR1 is SGHTA and CDR2 is FQGNSA in the germline V gene. With V trimmed by 5 bases and J by 6 bases, 7 bases remained unmatched. The CDR3 sequence is 13 residues long. The CDR3 DNA sequence: TGTGCCAGCAGCCGTGGGGGGGACTTCGAGCAGTACTTC. It yields the protein CASSRGGDFEQYF. The whole variable domain, remainder taken from reference TRBV7-2 and TRBJ2-7, is GAGVSQSPSNKVTEKGKDVELRCDPISGHTALYWYRQSLGQGLEFLIYFQGNSAPDKSGLPSDRFSAERTGGSVSTLTIQRTQQEDSAVYLCASSRGGDFEQYFGPGTRLTVT.

The chain links TRBV30 to TRBJ1-6; 8 bases match TRBD1. Germline values: CDR1 GTSNPN, CDR2 SVGIG (reference sequence). The CDR3 has 15 residues. V was clipped by 1 base and J by 7 bases; unmatched bases: 6. Here the CDR3 DNA reads TGTGCCTGGAGTGGGACCAGACAGGGGAATTCACCCCTCCACTTT. Its translation: CAWSGTRQGNSPLHF.

This chain joins TRBV29-1 and TRBJ2-3; 12 bases align to TRBD2. From germline, CDR1 is SQVTM and CDR2 ANQGSEA. Trimming cost V 6 bases and J 4 bases; bases outside gene matches: 5. The CDR3 sequence is 14 residues long. DNA for the CDR3: TGCAGCGTGTTGACTAGCGGGAGATCAGATACGCAGTATTTT. Translation gives CSVLTSGRSDTQYF.

The chain combines TRBV30 with TRBJ1-2; 7 nucleotides align to TRBD1. The CDR3 runs to 13 residues. The V segment lost 7 bases and the J segment 7 bases; nucleotides outside the gene matches: 12. Germline-derived CDR1 and CDR2 are GTSNPN and SVGIG (reference sequence). CDR3 residues: CAYPNRGQRGYTF. The CDR3 DNA follows: TGTGCCTACCCGAACAGGGGCCAGCGTGGCTACACCTTC.

The rearrangement joins TRBV5-8 to TRBJ1-2; 7 positions match TRBD1. Losses at the gene ends were 4 bases for V and 2 bases for J; bases not matched to a gene: 2. The length of the CDR3 is 13 residues. Looked up from germline, CDR1 is SGHTS and CDR2 is YDEGEE. The CDR3 DNA follows: TGTGCCAGCAGCATACAGGGGAACTATGGCTACACCTTC. It specifies CASSIQGNYGYTF.

This rearrangement joins TRBV6-5 to TRBJ2-7; 7 bases match TRBD1. The CDR3 runs 14 residues. CDR1 is MNHEY and CDR2 is SVGAGI in the germline V gene. Trimming removed 0 bases from V and 2 bases from J; junction bases left unmatched: 1. The CDR3 sequence: CASSYSTGAYEQYF. CDR3 DNA: TGTGCCAGCAGTTACTCAACAGGGGCCTACGAGCAGTACTTC.

V gene TRBV30 combines with J gene TRBJ1-5; D perhaps matches TRBD1 (6 bases). The CDR3 runs 14 residues. CDR1 and CDR2 from the germline V gene are GTSNPN and SVGIG (reference sequence). The germline V and J ends were trimmed by 3 bases and 4 bases, with 13 bases remaining between them. The CDR3 loop is CAWSHGQRNQPQHF. CDR3 bases: TGTGCCTGGAGCCATGGACAGCGAAATCAGCCCCAGCATTTT. Complete variable domain (other parts from reference TRBV30 and TRBJ1-5): SQTIHQWPATLVQPVGSPLSLECTVEGTSNPNLYWYRQAAGRGLQLLFYSVGIGQISSEVPQNLSASRPQDRQFILSSKKLLLSDSGFYLCAWSHGQRNQPQHFGDGTRLSIL.

The chain recombines TRBV2 with TRBJ1-2; 10 bases are shared with TRBD1. The length of the CDR3 is 14 residues. V lost 5 bases and J lost 3; bases outside the gene matches: 3. The V gene's germline CDR1 is SNHLY and CDR2 FYNNEI. The DNA for the CDR3 is TGTGCCAGCAGTCCGGACAGGGGGGACTATGGCTACACCTTC. Translating gives CASSPDRGDYGYTF.

The J gene is TRBJ1-2, the V gene TRBV30; 7 bases fit TRBD1. Germline assignment: CDR1 GTSNPN and CDR2 SVGIG (reference sequence). CDR3 size: 13 residues. V was clipped by 1 base and J by 8 bases; unmatched bases: 7. CDR3 region: CAWSGQGIGGYTF. The CDR3, as DNA: TGTGCCTGGAGTGGACAGGGAATTGGGGGCTACACCTTC.

The sample holds one count of this clone. V and J are TRBV30 and TRBJ1-4; D possibly corresponds to TRBD1 (5 bases). Trimming took off 6 bases at V and 6 bases at J, with 11 bases between the two ends. Germline V gives CDR1 GTSNPN, CDR2 SVGIG (reference sequence). CDR3 length: 12 residues. The CDR3 region is CACTEGHEKLFF. CDR3 sequence (DNA): TGTGCCTGTACGGAGGGGCATGAAAAACTGTTTTTT. Based on the CDR3 plus reference TRBV30 and TRBJ1-4, the full variable domain is SQTIHQWPATLVQPVGSPLSLECTVEGTSNPNLYWYRQAAGRGLQLLFYSVGIGQISSEVPQNLSASRPQDRQFILSSKKLLLSDSGFYLCACTEGHEKLFFGSGTQLSVL.

This sequence joins TRBV30 and TRBJ1-3; possibly TRBD1 for D (5 bases). CDR1 is GTSNPN, CDR2 SVGIG, per germline (reference sequence). V lost 1 base to trimming and J lost 0 bases, with 13 bases between them. The CDR3 sequence is 16 residues long. CDR3 residues: CAWSASQGNSGNTIYF. In DNA form, the CDR3 reads TGTGCCTGGAGTGCTTCCCAGGGAAACTCTGGAAACACCATATATTTT.

The gene calls are TRBV30 and TRBJ2-5; a possible D gene is TRBD1 (5 bases). Germline V CDR1 and CDR2: GTSNPN, SVGIG (reference sequence). CDR3 length: 12 amino acids. V was cut by 3 bases and J by 10 bases, with 15 bases left in between. The CDR3 here is CAWSLMGRDQYF. As DNA, the CDR3 is TGTGCCTGGAGCCTCATGGGCAGGGACCAGTACTTC.

The chain joins TRBV7-7 to TRBJ2-1, with TRBD2 matching over 9 bases. Germline lookup yields CDR1 SSHAT and CDR2 FNYEAQ (reference sequence). J lost 9 bases, V lost 5 bases, and 5 bases had no gene match. This CDR3 has 13 residues. The CDR3, as DNA: TGTGCCAGCAGCATATCACTAGCGGGTGAGCAGTTCTTC. It translates to CASSISLAGEQFF. Together with reference TRBV7-7 and TRBJ2-1, the CDR3 gives the full variable domain: GAGVSQSPRYKVTKRGQDVTLRCDPISSHATLYWYQQALGQGPEFLTYFNYEAQPDKSGLPSDRFSAERPEGSISTLTIQRTEQRDSAMYRCASSISLAGEQFFGPGTRLTVL.

The V and J genes are TRBV30 and TRBJ1-3; TRBD1 is a possible D gene (5 bases). CDR3 size: 13 residues. The V gene lost 4 bases and the J gene lost 3 bases, with 10 bases spanning the gap. Germline V gene lookup returns CDR1 GTSNPN and CDR2 SVGIG (reference sequence). CDR3 in amino acids: CAWMSGYGNTIYF. In DNA, the CDR3 is TGTGCCTGGATGTCAGGGTATGGAAACACCATATATTTT. Full variable domain (remainder filled in from reference TRBV30 and TRBJ1-3): SQTIHQWPATLVQPVGSPLSLECTVEGTSNPNLYWYRQAAGRGLQLLFYSVGIGQISSEVPQNLSASRPQDRQFILSSKKLLLSDSGFYLCAWMSGYGNTIYFGEGSWLTVV.

The V call is TRBV5-1, the J call TRBJ1-2; 7 bases are a match to TRBD1. The trim removed 4 bases at V and 4 bases at J, leaving 4 bases unmatched. CDR1 is SGHRS, CDR2 YFSETQ, per germline. The length of the CDR3 is 13 residues. The CDR3 bases are TGCGCCAGCAGCCCGGACAGGACCTATGGCTACACCTTC. Protein product: CASSPDRTYGYTF.

This sequence joins TRBV6-5 and TRBJ2-7, with 7 bases identical to TRBD1. The length of the CDR3 is 13 residues. V was clipped by 10 bases and J by 0 bases; unmatched bases: 6. The V gene's germline CDR1 is MNHEY and CDR2 SVGAGI. CDR3 region: CATTGALSYEQYF. The CDR3 nucleotides are TGTGCCACTACAGGGGCCCTCTCCTACGAGCAGTACTTC.

This clone came up a few times. The chain couples TRBV6-6 to TRBJ2-2, with no clear D. The CDR3 covers 13 residues. V dropped 6 bases and J dropped 3 bases, with 8 bases sitting between them. Germline CDR1 is MNHNY and CDR2 is SVGAGI (reference sequence). The CDR3 region has the DNA TGTGCCAGCAGCGAACATGACACCGGGGAGCTGTTTTTT. The encoded protein is CASSEHDTGELFF.

The sample holds one count of this clone. V gene TRBV30 combines with J gene TRBJ1-1, with TRBD1 as a possible D gene (6 bases). CDR1 GTSNPN and CDR2 SVGIG come from the germline V gene (reference sequence). V was clipped by 0 bases and J by 2 bases, with 13 bases between them. This CDR3 has 15 residues. CDR3 protein: CAWSVGFRGNTEAFF. Written as DNA, the CDR3 is TGTGCCTGGAGTGTAGGGTTCAGGGGTAACACTGAAGCTTTCTTT.

A few counts support this clone. The CDR3 loop is CASSEILSGGNQPQHF. CDR3 nucleotides: TGTGCCAGCAGTGAAATACTCTCGGGGGGCAATCAGCCCCAGCATTTT. This sequence joins TRBV6-1 and TRBJ1-5, with D possibly matching TRBD1 (5 bases). The ends were cut back, 2 bases at V and 2 bases at J, with 13 bases in the middle. This CDR3 spans 16 amino acids. Per germline, CDR1 MNHNS and CDR2 SASEGT.

This chain connects TRBV28 to TRBJ1-2; D is possibly TRBD1 (5 bases). Germline V gene lookup returns CDR1 MDHEN and CDR2 SYDVKM. This CDR3 is 13 amino acids long. V was clipped by 6 bases and J by 0 bases, with 8 bases between them. Here the CDR3 DNA reads TGTGCCAGCAGCCCACAGGCTAACTATGGCTACACCTTC. Translated, it gives CASSPQANYGYTF.

V is TRBV29-1 and J is TRBJ2-5; the D is unclear. CDR1 SQVTM and CDR2 ANQGSEA come from the germline V gene. The CDR3 sequence is 13 residues long. Trimming shortened V by 1 base and J by 4 bases, and 10 bases separated the two germline ends. Here the CDR3 DNA reads TGCAGCGTTGAAGGTTGGCCCGTAGAGACCCAGTACTTC. Protein sequence: CSVEGWPVETQYF.